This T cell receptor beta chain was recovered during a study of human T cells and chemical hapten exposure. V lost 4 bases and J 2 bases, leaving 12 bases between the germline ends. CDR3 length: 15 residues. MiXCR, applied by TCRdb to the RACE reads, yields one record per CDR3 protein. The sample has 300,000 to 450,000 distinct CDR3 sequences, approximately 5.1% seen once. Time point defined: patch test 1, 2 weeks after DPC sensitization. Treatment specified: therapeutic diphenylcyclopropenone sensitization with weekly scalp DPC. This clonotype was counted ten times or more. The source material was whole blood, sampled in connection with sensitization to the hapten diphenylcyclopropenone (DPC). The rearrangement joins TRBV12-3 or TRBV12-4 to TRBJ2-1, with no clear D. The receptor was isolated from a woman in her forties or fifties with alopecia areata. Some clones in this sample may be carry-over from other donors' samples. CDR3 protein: CASSSPGIAYNEQFF. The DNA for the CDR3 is TGTGCCAGCAGTTCCCCTGGCATAGCCTACAATGAGCAGTTCTTC.